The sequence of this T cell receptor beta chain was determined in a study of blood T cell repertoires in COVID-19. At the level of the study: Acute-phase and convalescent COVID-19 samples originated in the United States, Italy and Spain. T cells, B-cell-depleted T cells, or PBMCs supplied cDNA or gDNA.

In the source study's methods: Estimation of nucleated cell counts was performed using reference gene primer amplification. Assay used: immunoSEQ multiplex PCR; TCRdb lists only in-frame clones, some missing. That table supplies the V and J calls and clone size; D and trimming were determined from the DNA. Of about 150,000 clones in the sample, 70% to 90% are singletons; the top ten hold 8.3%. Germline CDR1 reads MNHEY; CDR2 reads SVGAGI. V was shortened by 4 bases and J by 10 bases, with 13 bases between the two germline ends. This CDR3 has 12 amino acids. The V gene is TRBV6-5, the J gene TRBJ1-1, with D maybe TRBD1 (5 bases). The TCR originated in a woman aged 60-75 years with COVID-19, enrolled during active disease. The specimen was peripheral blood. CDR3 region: CASSSSRGVAFF. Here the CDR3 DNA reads TGTGCCAGCAGTTCTTCTCGGGGGGTAGCTTTCTTT.